Shown below are 21 T cell receptor beta chains from a single sample sequenced in a study of T-cell reconstitution after alpha-beta-depleted transplantation in children. Unique molecular identifiers were incorporated when the TCRbeta library was constructed. TCRdb redid the calling of the PCR reads with MiXCR, one entry per CDR3 protein. Of 780,000 or so distinct CDR3 sequences listed, approximately 15% are singletons. Sequenced here: PBMCs, mostly from graft donor cells, sampled 360 days after TCRalphabeta/CD19-depleted stem cell transplant. The receptors stem from a male patient younger than 18 who had a stem cell transplant for acute lymphoblastic leukemia, so the T cells may come from the graft donor.

This sequence joins TRBV12-3 or TRBV12-4 and TRBJ2-4, with D perhaps TRBD1 or TRBD2 (5 bases each). The CDR3 runs 13 residues. The V and J ends lost 5 bases and 7 bases respectively, with 12 bases between them. CDR3 protein: CASSRGEGNIQYF. The CDR3 nucleotides read TGTGCCAGCAGTAGGGGAGAGGGGAACATTCAGTACTTC.

DNA of the CDR3: TGCAGTGCTCCGTCAAAACCGGGACTAGTTCGCGATACGCAGTATTTT. Translated, it gives CSAPSKPGLVRDTQYF. The chain has TRBV20-1 and TRBJ2-3; 8 nucleotides line up with TRBD2. CDR1 DFQATT and CDR2 SNEGSKA come from the germline V gene (reference sequence). The CDR3 sequence is 16 residues long. With V trimmed by 5 bases and J by 6 bases, 16 bases remained unmatched.

The gene calls are TRBV5-1 and TRBJ2-7; 9 nucleotides align to TRBD1. V gave up 2 bases and J gave up 3 bases; unmatched junction bases: 9. The germline V gene has CDR1 SGHRS and CDR2 YFSETQ. The CDR3 runs 16 residues. The CDR3, as DNA: TGCGCCAGCAGCTTCTTACAGGGGGCGAGTAACTACGAGCAGTACTTC. As protein: CASSFLQGASNYEQYF.

This clonotype was counted at least ten times. The chain carries TRBV6-5 and TRBJ2-5, with D uncertain. V shed 2 bases and J shed 1 base, with 5 bases lying between them. Germline V gives CDR1 MNHEY, CDR2 SVGAGI. This CDR3 is 13 amino acids long. In DNA, the CDR3 is TGTGCCAGCAGTTACGGTTCCCAAGAGACCCAGTACTTC. Translated, it gives CASSYGSQETQYF.

The chain combines TRBV29-1 with TRBJ2-7, with 11 bases aligning to TRBD2. This CDR3 is 13 amino acids long. Unmatched junction bases numbered 4, after V lost 6 bases and J lost 3 bases. CDR1 and CDR2 (germline): SQVTM, ANQGSEA. The CDR3 DNA sequence: TGCAGCGTCTCCGGGACTAGCGGCTACGAGCAGTACTTC. Amino acid sequence: CSVSGTSGYEQYF.

This clonotype was seen a few times. The genes are TRBV24-1 and TRBJ2-2; D uncertain. V lost 4 bases, J lost 4 bases, and 3 bases lay in between. The CDR3 is 12 amino acids. Germline V CDR1 and CDR2: KGHDR, SFDVKD. Here the CDR3 reads CATSELTGELFF. In DNA form, the CDR3 reads TGTGCCACCAGTGAACTCACCGGGGAGCTGTTTTTT.

Of note for this clonotype: It is likely a read error, because the conserved phenylalanine at the end of the CDR3 is missing. This sequence joins TRBV4-2 and TRBJ2-1; TRBD1 agrees at 9 bases. The CDR3 covers 15 residues. Germline V gene lookup returns CDR1 LGHNA and CDR2 YNFKEQ. Losses at the gene ends were 1 base for V and 4 bases for J; bases not matched to a gene: 2. The CDR3 loop reads CASSQGQGGYNEQFS. CDR3 sequence (DNA): TGTGCCAGCAGCCAAGGACAGGGGGGATACAATGAGCAGTTCTCC.

Comments on this clonotype: Without the conserved terminal phenylalanine or tryptophan, this CDR3 likely stems from a read error. The chain carries TRBV5-1 and TRBJ1-1; no definite D call. Germline loops: CDR1 SGHRS, CDR2 YFSETQ. This CDR3 spans 13 amino acids. Trimming took off 1 base at V and 1 base at J, with 5 bases between the two ends. CDR3 amino acids: CASSLPRNTEAFL. The CDR3, as DNA: TGCGCCAGCAGCTTGCCGAGGAACACTGAAGCTTTCCTT.

This clonotype was picked up a small number of times. This rearrangement joins TRBV19 to TRBJ1-3; TRBD1 might be the D (5 bases). The germline gives CDR1 LNHDA, CDR2 SQIVND (reference sequence). There are 13 residues in the CDR3. V lost 8 bases and J lost 0, with 8 bases in between. CDR3 sequence: CASGRGSGNTIYF. Here the CDR3 DNA reads TGTGCCAGTGGTAGGGGCTCTGGAAACACCATATATTTT.

This clonotype has a handful of counts. Here the CDR3 DNA reads TGCGCCAGCAGCCCCAAAAATGAAAAACTGTTTTTT. It yields the protein CASSPKNEKLFF. The rearrangement joins TRBV4-1 to TRBJ1-4; the D is unclear. The CDR3 spans 12 residues. Per the germline V gene, CDR1 is MGHRA and CDR2 is YSYEKL. V gave up 4 bases and J gave up 5 bases, with 5 bases separating them.

V and J are TRBV5-1 and TRBJ2-7; 7 bases match TRBD1. The CDR3 runs to 15 residues. The junction had 13 bases not matched to a gene; V was cut back by 3 bases and J by 7 bases. CDR1 is SGHRS, CDR2 YFSETQ, per germline. CDR3 in DNA: TGCGCCAGCAGCTCGCTGAGGACAGGTAACTTGGAGCAGTACTTC. Protein sequence: CASSSLRTGNLEQYF.

The V and J genes are TRBV7-8 and TRBJ1-5; perhaps TRBD1 as D (6 bases). CDR1 SGHVS and CDR2 FQNEAQ come from the germline V gene. The V gene lost 5 bases and the J gene lost 2 bases, with 16 bases spanning the gap. This CDR3 contains 16 residues. CDR3 in amino acids: CASSPTRGLRNQPQHF. The CDR3 DNA sequence: TGTGCCAGCAGCCCTACGCGGGGGCTCCGCAATCAGCCCCAGCATTTT.

The chain links TRBV27 to TRBJ2-2; D is unresolved. Germline values: CDR1 MNHEY, CDR2 SMNVEV (reference sequence). CDR3 length: 14 residues. V was cut by 6 bases and J by 4 bases, with 12 bases left in between. The CDR3 is CASSQLPSTGELFF. CDR3 bases: TGTGCCAGCAGCCAGCTCCCGTCCACCGGGGAGCTGTTTTTT.

The chain employs TRBV12-3 or TRBV12-4 and TRBJ2-1; 8 nucleotides align to TRBD1. The CDR3 has 15 amino acids. The junction had 8 bases not matched to a gene; V was cut back by 7 bases and J by 3 bases. CDR3 sequence reads: CASTDRGALYNEQFF. DNA for the CDR3: TGTGCCAGCACCGACAGGGGAGCCCTCTACAATGAGCAGTTCTTC.

The rearrangement links TRBV7-9 to TRBJ2-5; no reliable D call. The V end lost 5 bases, the J end lost 5 bases, and 21 bases lay between the germline ends. CDR1 SEHNR and CDR2 FQNEAQ come from the germline V gene (reference sequence). This CDR3 spans 16 amino acids. The CDR3 DNA reads TGTGCCAGCAGCCACCCCTTTGGGCACGTCCCCGAGACCCAGTACTTC. Protein product: CASSHPFGHVPETQYF.

The chain joins TRBV3-1 to TRBJ2-7; 13 positions agree with TRBD2. The CDR3 contains 17 residues. CDR1 is LGHDT and CDR2 is YNNKEL in the germline V gene (reference sequence). V dropped 3 bases and J dropped 2; count of bases not matched to a gene: 7. The CDR3 loop is CASSQARTSGSPYEQYF. Written as DNA, the CDR3 is TGTGCCAGCAGCCAGGCCCGGACTAGCGGGAGCCCCTACGAGCAGTACTTC.

The V and J genes are TRBV11-3 and TRBJ2-3, with TRBD2 matching over 9 bases. Trimming cost V 5 bases and J 4 bases; bases outside gene matches: 7. The V gene's germline CDR1 is SGHNT and CDR2 YENEEA. The CDR3 loop spans 15 amino acids. This chain's CDR3 is CASSPGLARSDTQYF. DNA of the CDR3: TGTGCCAGCAGCCCGGGACTAGCAAGGTCAGATACGCAGTATTTT.

The V and J genes are TRBV14 and TRBJ2-1; 11 bases are shared with TRBD2. CDR1 and CDR2 (germline): SGHDN, FVKESK. V lost 1 base to trimming and J lost 8 bases; unmatched junction nucleotides: 7. CDR3 length equals 16 residues. This CDR3 is CASSQVAGGSMYEQFF. DNA of the CDR3: TGTGCCAGCAGCCAAGTAGCGGGAGGGAGTATGTATGAGCAGTTCTTC.

V gene TRBV24-1 combines with J gene TRBJ2-7; TRBD1 matches 8 bases. The V gene end was trimmed by 6 bases and the J gene end by 5 bases; junction bases not matched to a gene: 5. The V gene's germline CDR1 is KGHDR and CDR2 SFDVKD. The CDR3 covers 13 residues. The CDR3 protein is CATSQPTGDEQYF. The CDR3 DNA reads as TGTGCCACCAGTCAACCGACAGGGGACGAGCAGTACTTC.

The chain employs TRBV11-1 and TRBJ1-2; 7 bases are a match to TRBD1. Trimming took 3 bases from V and 0 from J; bases not matched to a gene: 16. CDR3 length equals 19 residues. The germline V gene has CDR1 SGHAT and CDR2 FQDESV (reference sequence). In nucleotides, the CDR3 is TGTGCCAGCAGCTTGATCTTACGGGACAGCTCTAAAGCTAACTATGGCTACACCTTC. Protein product: CASSLILRDSSKANYGYTF.

This chain links TRBV12-3 or TRBV12-4 with TRBJ2-3; tentatively, D is TRBD2 (6 bases). The CDR3 is 15 amino acids. Trimming took 1 base from V and 7 from J, leaving 15 bases between them. The CDR3, as DNA: TGTGCCAGCAGTTTAGGCGGGGCGCTTGGGCATACGCAGTATTTT. This gives the protein CASSLGGALGHTQYF.